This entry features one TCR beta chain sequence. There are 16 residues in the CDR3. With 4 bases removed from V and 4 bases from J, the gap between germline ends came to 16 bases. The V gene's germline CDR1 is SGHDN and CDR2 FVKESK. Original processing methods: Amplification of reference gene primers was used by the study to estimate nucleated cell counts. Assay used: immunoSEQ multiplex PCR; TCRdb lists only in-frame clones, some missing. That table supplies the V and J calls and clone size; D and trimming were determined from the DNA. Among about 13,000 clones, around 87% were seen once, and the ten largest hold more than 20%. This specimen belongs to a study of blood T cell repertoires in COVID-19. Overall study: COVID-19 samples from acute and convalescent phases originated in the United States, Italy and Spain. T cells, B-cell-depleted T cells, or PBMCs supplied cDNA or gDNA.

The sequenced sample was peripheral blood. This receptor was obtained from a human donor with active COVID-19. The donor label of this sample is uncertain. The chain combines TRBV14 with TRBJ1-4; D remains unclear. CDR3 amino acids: CASSPLSTKDNEKLFF. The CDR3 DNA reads TGTGCCAGCAGCCCCCTATCAACCAAAGATAATGAAAAACTGTTTTTT. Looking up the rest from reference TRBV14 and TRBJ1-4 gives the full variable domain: EAGVTQFPSHSVIEKGQTVTLRCDPISGHDNLYWYRRVMGKEIKFLLHFVKESKQDESGMPNNRFLAERTGGTYSTLKVQPAELEDSGVYFCASSPLSTKDNEKLFFGSGTQLSVL.